This T cell receptor (beta chain) was recorded in a study of T cell repertoires in cytomegalovirus infection. Study-level information: Public TCR beta signatures were indicative of both CMV infection and a matching HLA type. Study-level points and caveats: Clonotype analysis showed dominance of the ex vivo response by HLA-C-restricted CMV-specific TCR beta clonotypes. Identification of carriers of CMV plus the relevant HLA was achieved through cumulative public TCR beta family frequency.

In this sample, this clonotype turned up many times. Its matching antigen is unknown. TCRdb itself ran the reads through MiXCR, one entry per CDR3 protein. The sample carries roughly 320,000 distinct CDR3 sequences, approximately 10% recorded once. The TCR sequence derives from a human donor in good health (CMV status not recorded). Some clones in this sample may be carry-over from other donors' samples. The specimen sequenced was PBMCs.

This CDR3 reads CASSPPPGGETQYF. The CDR3 coding sequence is TGTGCCAGCAGCCCGCCCCCGGGGGGGGAGACCCAGTACTTC. The chain couples TRBV7-2 to TRBJ2-5; 8 positions agree with TRBD2. Trimming removed 5 bases from V and 5 bases from J; junction bases left unmatched: 7. This CDR3 is built from 14 residues. Germline V lookup: CDR1 SGHTA, CDR2 FQGNSA.